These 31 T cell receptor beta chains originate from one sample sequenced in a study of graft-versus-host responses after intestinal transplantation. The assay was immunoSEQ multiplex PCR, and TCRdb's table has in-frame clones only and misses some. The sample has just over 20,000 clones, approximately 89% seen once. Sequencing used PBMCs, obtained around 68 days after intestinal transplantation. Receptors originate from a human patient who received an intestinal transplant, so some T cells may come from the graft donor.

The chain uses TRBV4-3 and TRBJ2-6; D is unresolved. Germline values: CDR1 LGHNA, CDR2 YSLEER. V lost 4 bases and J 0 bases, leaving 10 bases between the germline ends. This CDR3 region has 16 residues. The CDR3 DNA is TGCGCCAGCAGCCTCGGTTCTGACTCTGGGGCCAACGTCCTGACTTTC. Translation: CASSLGSDSGANVLTF.

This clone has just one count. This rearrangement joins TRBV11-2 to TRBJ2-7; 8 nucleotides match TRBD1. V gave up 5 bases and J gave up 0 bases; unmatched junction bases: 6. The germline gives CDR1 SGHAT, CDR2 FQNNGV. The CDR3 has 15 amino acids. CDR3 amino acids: CASSPWGQDSYEQYF. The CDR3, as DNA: TGTGCCAGCAGCCCCTGGGGACAGGACTCCTACGAGCAGTACTTC.

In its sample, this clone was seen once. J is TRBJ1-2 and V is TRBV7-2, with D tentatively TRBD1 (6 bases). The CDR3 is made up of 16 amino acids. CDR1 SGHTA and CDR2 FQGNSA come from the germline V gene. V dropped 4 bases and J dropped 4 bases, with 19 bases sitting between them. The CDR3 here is CASSSAPGDEIYGYTF. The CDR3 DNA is TGTGCCAGCAGCTCCGCCCCAGGGGACGAGATCTATGGCTACACCTTC.

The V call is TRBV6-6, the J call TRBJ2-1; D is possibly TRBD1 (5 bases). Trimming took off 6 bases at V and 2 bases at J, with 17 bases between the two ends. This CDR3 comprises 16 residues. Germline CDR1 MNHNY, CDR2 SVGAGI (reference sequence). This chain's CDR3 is CASSPKKGVAYNEQFF. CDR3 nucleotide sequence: TGTGCCAGCAGCCCGAAGAAAGGGGTGGCCTACAATGAGCAGTTCTTC.

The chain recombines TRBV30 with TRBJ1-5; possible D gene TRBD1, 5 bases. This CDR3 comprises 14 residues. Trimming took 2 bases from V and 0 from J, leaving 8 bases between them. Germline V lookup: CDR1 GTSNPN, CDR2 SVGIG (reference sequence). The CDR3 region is CAWSRGNSNQPQHF. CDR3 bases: TGTGCCTGGAGTAGGGGAAATAGCAATCAGCCCCAGCATTTT. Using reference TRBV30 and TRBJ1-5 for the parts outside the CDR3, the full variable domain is SQTIHQWPATLVQPVGSPLSLECTVEGTSNPNLYWYRQAAGRGLQLLFYSVGIGQISSEVPQNLSASRPQDRQFILSSKKLLLSDSGFYLCAWSRGNSNQPQHFGDGTRLSIL.

CDR3 DNA: TGCGCCAGCAGCCCCACAAGGACAGACTCTGGAAACACCATATATTTT. It is translated as CASSPTRTDSGNTIYF. The chain uses TRBV4-3 and TRBJ1-3; the D gene is possibly TRBD1 (6 bases). CDR3 length: 16 residues. Germline V CDR1 and CDR2: LGHNA, YSLEER. V lost 4 bases and J lost 0, with 13 bases in between.

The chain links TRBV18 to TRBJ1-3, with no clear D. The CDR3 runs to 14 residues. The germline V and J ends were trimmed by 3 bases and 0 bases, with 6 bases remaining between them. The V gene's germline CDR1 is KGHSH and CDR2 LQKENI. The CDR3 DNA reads TGTGCCAGCTCACCGCGTCACTCTGGAAACACCATATATTTT. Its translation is CASSPRHSGNTIYF.

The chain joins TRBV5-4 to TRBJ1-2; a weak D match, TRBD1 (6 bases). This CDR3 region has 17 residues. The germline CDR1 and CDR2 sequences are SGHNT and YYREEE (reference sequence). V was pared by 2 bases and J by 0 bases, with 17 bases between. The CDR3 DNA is TGTGCCAGCAGCTTCGGGACATTCAAAGAGGCTAACTATGGCTACACCTTC. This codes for CASSFGTFKEANYGYTF.

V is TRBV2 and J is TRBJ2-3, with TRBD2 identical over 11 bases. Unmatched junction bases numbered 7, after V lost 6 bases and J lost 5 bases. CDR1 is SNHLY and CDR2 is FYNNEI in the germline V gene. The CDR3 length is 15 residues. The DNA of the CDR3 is TGTGCCAGCAGAAAGATAGCGGGGGGGCAAGATACGCAGTATTTT. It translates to CASRKIAGGQDTQYF.

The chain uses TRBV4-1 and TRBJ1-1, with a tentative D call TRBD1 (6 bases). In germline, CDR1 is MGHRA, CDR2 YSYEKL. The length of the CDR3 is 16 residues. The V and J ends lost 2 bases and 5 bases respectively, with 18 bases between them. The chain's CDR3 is CASSQREGTGITEAFF. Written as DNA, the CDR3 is TGCGCCAGCAGCCAAAGGGAAGGCACAGGGATTACTGAAGCTTTCTTT.

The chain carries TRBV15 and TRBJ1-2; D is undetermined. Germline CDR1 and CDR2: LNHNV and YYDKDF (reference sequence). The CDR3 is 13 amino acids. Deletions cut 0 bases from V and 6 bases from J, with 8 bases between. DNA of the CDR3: TGTGCCACCAGCAGAGAGTGGTCGGATGGCTACACCTTC. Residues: CATSREWSDGYTF.

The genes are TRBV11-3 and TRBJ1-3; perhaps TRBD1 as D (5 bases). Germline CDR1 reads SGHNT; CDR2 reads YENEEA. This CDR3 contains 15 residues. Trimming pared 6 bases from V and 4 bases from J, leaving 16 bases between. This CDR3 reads CASRPPGDSGNTIYF. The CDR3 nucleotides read TGTGCCAGCAGACCTCCCGGGGACTCCGGAAACACCATATATTTT.

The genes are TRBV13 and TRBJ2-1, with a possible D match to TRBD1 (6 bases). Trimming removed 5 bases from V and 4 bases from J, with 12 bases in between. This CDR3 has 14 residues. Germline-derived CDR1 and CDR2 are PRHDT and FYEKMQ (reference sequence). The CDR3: CASSPGTTYNEQFF. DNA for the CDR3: TGTGCCAGCAGCCCCGGGACAACGTACAATGAGCAGTTCTTC.

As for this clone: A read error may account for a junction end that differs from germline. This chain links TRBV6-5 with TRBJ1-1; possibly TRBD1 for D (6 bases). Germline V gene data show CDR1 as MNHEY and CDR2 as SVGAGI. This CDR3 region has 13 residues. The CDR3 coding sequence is TGTGCCAGCAGTTACTCACAGGGTACTGAAGCTCTCTTT. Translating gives CASSYSQGTEALF.

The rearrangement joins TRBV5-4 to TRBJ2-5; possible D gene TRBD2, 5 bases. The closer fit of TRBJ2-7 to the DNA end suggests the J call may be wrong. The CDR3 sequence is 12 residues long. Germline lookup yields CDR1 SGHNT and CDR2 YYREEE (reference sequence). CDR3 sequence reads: CASSPDGDEQYF. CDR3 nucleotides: TGTGCCAGCAGCCCGGACGGGGACGAGCAGTACTTC.

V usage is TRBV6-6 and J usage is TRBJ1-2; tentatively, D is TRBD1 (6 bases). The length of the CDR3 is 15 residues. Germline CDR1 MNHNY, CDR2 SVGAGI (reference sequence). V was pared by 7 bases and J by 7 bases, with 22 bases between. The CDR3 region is CASNSKGEAVVGYTF. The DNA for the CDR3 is TGTGCCAGCAATTCGAAGGGGGAGGCCGTTGTTGGCTACACCTTC.

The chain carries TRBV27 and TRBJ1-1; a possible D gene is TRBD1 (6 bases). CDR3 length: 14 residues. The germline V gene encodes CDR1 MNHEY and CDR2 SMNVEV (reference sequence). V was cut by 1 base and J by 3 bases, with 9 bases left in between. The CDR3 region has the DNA TGTGCCAGCAGTTTATTCGGGGGGCACACTGAAGCTTTCTTT. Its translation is CASSLFGGHTEAFF.

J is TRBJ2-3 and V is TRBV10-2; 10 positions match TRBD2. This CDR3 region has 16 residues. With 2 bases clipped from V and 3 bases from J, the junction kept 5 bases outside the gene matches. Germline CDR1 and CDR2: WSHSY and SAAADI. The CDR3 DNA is TGCGCCAGCAGTGAGGGTAGCGGGGGGATGACAGATACGCAGTATTTT. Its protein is CASSEGSGGMTDTQYF.

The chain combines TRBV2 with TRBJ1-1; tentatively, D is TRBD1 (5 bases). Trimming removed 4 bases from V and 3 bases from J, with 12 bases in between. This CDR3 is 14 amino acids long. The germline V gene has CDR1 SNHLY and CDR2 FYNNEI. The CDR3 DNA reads TGTGCCAGCAGTGTAGGGGTGCAGGACACTGAAGCTTTCTTT. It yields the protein CASSVGVQDTEAFF.

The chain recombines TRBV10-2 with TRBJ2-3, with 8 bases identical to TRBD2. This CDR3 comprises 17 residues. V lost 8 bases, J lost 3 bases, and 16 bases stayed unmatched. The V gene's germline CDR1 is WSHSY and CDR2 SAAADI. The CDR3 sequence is CASEWGFGRGVTDTQYF. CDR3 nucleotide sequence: TGCGCCAGCGAGTGGGGATTCGGGCGGGGGGTAACAGATACGCAGTATTTT.

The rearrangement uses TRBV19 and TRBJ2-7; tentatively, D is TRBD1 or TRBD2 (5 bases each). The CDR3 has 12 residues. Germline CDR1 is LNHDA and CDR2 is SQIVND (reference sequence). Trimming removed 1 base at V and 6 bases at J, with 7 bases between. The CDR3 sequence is CASSIGGSEQYF. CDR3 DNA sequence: TGTGCCAGTAGTATAGGGGGGAGCGAGCAGTACTTC.

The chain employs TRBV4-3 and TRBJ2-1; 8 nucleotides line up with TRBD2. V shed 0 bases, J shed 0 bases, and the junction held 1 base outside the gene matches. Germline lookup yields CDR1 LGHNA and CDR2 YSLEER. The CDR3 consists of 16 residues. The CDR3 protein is CASSQESGGSYNEQFF. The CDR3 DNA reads TGCGCCAGCAGCCAAGAGAGCGGGGGCTCCTACAATGAGCAGTTCTTC.

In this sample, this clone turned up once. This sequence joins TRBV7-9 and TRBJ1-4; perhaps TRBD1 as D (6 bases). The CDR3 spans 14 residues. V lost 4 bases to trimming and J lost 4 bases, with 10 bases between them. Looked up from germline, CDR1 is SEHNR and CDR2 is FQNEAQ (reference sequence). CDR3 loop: CASSSTGLNEKLFF. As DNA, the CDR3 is TGTGCCAGCAGCTCCACAGGGCTTAATGAAAAACTGTTTTTT.

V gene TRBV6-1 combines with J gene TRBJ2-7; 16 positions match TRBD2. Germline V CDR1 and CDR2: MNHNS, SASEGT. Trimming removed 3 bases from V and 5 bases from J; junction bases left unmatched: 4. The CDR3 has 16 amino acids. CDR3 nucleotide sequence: TGTGCCAGCAGTGAGGGGACTAGCGGGGGGGCCGACGAGCAGTACTTC. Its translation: CASSEGTSGGADEQYF.

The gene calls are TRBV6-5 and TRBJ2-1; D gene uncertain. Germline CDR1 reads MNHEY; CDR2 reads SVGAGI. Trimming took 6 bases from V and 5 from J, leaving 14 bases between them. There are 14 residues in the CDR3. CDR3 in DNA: TGTGCCAGCAGCCCCGAGCTAACCCACAATGAGCAGTTCTTC. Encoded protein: CASSPELTHNEQFF.

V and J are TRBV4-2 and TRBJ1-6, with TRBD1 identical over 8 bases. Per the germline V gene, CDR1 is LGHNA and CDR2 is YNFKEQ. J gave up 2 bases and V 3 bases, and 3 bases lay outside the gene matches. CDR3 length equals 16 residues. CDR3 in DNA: TGTGCCAGCAGCCAGGAGACAGGGGCCTATAATTCACCCCTCCACTTT. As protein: CASSQETGAYNSPLHF.

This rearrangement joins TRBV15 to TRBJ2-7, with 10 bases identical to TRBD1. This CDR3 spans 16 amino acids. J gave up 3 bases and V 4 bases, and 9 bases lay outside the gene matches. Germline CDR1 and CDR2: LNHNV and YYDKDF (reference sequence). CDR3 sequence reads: CATSKGTGVAGYEQYF. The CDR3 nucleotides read TGTGCCACCAGCAAAGGGACAGGGGTCGCTGGCTACGAGCAGTACTTC. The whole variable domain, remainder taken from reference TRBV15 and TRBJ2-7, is DAMVIQNPRYQVTQFGKPVTLSCSQTLNHNVMYWYQQKSSQAPKLLFHYYDKDFNNEADTPDNFQSRRPNTSFCFLDIRSPGLGDTAMYLCATSKGTGVAGYEQYFGPGTRLTVT.

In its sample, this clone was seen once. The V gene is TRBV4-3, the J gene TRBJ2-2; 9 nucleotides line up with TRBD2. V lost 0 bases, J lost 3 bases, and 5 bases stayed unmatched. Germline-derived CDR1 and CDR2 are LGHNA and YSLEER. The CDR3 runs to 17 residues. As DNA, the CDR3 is TGCGCCAGCAGCCAAGAAGGACTAGCGAGGTACACCGGGGAGCTGTTTTTT. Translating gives CASSQEGLARYTGELFF.

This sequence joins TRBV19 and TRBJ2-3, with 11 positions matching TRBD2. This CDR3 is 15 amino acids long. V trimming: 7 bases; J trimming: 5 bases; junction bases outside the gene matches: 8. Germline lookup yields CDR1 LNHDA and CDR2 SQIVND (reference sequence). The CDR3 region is CASTSSGGRGDTQYF. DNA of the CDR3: TGTGCCAGTACTTCTAGCGGGGGGAGGGGAGATACGCAGTATTTT.

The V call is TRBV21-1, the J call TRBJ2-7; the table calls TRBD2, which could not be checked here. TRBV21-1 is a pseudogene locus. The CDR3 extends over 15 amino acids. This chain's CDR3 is CASSKAFESSGEQYF. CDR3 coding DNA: TGTGCCAGCAGCAAAGCATTCGAAAGCTCGGGGGAGCAGTACTTC.

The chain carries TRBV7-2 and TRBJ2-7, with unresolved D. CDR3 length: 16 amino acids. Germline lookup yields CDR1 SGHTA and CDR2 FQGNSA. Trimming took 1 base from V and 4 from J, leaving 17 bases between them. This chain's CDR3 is CASSLGIPEALYEQYF. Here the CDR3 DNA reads TGTGCCAGCAGCTTAGGTATCCCGGAAGCTTTATACGAGCAGTACTTC.